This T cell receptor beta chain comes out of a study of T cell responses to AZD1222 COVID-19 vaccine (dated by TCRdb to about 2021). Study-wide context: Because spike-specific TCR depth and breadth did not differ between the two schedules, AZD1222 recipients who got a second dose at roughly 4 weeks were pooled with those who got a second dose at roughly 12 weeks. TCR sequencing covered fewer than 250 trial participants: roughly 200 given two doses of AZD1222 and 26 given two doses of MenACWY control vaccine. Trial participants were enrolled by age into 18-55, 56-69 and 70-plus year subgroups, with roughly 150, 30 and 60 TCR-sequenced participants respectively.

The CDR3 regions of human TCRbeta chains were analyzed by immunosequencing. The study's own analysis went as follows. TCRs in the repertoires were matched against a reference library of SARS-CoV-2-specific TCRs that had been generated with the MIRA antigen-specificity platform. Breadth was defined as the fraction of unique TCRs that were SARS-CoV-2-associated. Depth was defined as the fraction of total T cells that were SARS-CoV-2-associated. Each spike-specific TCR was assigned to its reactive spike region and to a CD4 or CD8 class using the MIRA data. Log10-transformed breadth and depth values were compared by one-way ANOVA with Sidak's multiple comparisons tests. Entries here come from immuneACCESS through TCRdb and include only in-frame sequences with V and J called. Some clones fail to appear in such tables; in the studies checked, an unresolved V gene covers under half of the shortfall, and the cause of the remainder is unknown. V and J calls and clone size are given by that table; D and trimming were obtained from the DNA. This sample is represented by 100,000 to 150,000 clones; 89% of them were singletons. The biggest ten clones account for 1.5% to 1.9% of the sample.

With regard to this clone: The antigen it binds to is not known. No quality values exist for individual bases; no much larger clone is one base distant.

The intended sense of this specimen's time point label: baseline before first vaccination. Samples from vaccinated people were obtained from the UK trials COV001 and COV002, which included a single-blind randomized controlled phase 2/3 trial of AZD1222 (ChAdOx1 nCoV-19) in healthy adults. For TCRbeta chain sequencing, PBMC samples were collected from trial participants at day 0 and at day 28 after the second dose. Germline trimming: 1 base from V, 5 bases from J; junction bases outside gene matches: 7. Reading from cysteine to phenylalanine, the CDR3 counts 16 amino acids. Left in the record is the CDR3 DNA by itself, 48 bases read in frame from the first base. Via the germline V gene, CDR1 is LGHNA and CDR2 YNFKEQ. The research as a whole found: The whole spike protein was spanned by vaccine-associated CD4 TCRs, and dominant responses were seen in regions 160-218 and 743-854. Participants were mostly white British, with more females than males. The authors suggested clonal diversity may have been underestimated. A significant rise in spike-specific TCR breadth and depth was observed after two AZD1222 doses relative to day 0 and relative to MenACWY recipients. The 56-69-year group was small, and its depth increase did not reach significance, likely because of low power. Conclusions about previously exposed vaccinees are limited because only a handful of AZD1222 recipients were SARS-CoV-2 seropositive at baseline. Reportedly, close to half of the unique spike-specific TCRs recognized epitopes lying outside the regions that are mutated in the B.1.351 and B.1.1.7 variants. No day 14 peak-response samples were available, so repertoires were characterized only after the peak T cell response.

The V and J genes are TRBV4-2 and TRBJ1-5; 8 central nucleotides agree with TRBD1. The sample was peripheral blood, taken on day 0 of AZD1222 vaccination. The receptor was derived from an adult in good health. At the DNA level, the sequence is TGTGCCAGCAGCCAAGGACAGGGGCAGGGTTATCAGCCCCAGCATTTT. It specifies CASSQGQGQGYQPQHF.